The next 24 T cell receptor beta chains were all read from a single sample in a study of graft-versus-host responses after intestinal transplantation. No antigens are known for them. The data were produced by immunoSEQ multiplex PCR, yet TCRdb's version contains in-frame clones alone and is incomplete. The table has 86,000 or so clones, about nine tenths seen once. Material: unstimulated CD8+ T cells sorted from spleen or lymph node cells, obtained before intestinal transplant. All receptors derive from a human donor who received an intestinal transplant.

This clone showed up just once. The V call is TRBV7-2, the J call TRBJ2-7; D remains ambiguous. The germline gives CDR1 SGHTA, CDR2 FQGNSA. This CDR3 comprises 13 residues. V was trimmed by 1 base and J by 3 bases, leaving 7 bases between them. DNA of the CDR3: TGTGCCAGCAGCTTAGGGCTAGACTACGAGCAGTACTTC. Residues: CASSLGLDYEQYF.

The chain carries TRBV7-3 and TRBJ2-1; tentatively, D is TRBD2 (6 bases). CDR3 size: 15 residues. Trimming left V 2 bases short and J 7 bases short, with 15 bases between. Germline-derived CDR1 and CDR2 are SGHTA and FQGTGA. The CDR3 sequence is CASSLDPGSSNEQFF. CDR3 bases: TGTGCCAGCAGCTTAGATCCCGGGAGTTCGAATGAGCAGTTCTTC.

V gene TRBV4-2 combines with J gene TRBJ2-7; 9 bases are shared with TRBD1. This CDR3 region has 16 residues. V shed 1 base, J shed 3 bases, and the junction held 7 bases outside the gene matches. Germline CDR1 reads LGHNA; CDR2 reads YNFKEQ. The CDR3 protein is CASSQGTGAKNYEQYF. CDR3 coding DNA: TGTGCCAGCAGCCAAGGGACAGGGGCGAAAAACTACGAGCAGTACTTC.

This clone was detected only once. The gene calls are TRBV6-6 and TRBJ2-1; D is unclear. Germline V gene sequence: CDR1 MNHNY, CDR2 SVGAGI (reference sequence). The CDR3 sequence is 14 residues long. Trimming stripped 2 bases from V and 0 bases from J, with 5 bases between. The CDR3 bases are TGTGCCAGCAGTTACGGCCGCTCCTACAATGAGCAGTTCTTC. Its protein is CASSYGRSYNEQFF.

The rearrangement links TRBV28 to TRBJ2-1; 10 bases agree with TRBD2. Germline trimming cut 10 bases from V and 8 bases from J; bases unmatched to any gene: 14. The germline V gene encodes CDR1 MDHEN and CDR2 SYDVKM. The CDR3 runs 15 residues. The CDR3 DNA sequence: TGTGCCACCCTTCGGTGGCTAGCGGGAGAGGATGAGCAGTTCTTC. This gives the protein CATLRWLAGEDEQFF. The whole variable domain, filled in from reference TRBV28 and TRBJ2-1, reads DVKVTQSSRYLVKRTGEKVFLECVQDMDHENMFWYRQDPGLGLRLIYFSYDVKMKEKGDIPEGYSVSREKKERFSLILESASTNQTSMYLCATLRWLAGEDEQFFGPGTRLTVL.

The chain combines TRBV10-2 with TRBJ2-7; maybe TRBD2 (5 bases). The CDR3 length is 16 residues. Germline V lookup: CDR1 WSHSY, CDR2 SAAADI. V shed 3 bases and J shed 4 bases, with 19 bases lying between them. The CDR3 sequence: CASSEFIPRGGYEQYF. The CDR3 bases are TGCGCCAGCAGTGAATTCATACCACGCGGAGGATACGAGCAGTACTTC.

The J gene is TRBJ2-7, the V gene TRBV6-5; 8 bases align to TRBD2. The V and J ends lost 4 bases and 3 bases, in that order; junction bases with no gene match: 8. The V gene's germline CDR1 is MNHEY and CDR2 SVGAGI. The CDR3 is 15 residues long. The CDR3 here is CASSSPGRGDYEQYF. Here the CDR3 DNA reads TGTGCCAGCAGTTCCCCCGGGAGGGGGGACTACGAGCAGTACTTC.

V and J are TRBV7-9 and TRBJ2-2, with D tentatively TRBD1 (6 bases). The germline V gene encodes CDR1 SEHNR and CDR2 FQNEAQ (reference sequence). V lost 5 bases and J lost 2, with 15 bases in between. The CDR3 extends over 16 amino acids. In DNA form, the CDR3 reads TGTGCCAGCAGCGTGACAGGACGAGAAAACACCGGGGAGCTGTTTTTT. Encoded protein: CASSVTGRENTGELFF.

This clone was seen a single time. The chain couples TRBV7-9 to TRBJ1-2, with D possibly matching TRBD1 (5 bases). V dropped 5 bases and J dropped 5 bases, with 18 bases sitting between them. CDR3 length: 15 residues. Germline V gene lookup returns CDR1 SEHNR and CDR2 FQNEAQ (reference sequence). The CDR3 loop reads CASSPKPGPVYGYTF. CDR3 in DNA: TGTGCCAGCAGCCCAAAACCGGGACCGGTTTATGGCTACACCTTC.

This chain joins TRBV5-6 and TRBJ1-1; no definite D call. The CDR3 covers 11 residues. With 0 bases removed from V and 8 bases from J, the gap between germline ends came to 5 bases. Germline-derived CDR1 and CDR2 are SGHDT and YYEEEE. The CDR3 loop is CASSLGWEAFF. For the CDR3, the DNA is TGTGCCAGCAGCTTGGGGTGGGAAGCTTTCTTT.

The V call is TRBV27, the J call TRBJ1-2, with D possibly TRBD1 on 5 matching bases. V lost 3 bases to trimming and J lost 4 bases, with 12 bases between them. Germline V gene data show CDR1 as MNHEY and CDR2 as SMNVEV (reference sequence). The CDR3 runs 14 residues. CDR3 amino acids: CASSFGQGPYGYTF. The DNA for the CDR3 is TGTGCCAGCAGTTTCGGCCAGGGACCCTATGGCTACACCTTC.

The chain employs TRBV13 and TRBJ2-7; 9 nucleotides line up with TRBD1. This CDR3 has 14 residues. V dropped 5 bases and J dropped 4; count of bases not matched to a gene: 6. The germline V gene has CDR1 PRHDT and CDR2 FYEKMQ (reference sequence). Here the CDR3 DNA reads TGTGCCAGCAGCCTAACAGGGGGCTTGTACGAGCAGTACTTC. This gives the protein CASSLTGGLYEQYF.

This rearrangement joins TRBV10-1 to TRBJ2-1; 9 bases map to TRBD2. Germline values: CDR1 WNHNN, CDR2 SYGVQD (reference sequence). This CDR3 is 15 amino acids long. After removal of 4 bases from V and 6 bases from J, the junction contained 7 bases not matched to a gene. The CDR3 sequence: CASSALAGWANEQFF. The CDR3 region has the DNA TGCGCCAGCAGTGCTCTAGCGGGGTGGGCCAATGAGCAGTTCTTC.

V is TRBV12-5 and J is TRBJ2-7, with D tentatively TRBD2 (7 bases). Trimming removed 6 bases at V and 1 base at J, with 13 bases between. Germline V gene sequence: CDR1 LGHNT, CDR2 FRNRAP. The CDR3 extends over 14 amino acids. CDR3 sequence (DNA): TGTGCTAGTGGCAAAGGGGGGGTATCCTACGAGCAGTACTTC. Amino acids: CASGKGGVSYEQYF.

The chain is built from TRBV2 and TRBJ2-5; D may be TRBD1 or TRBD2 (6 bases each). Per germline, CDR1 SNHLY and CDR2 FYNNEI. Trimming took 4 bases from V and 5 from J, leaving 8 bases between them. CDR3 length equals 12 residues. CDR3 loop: CASSVGGETQYF. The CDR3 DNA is TGTGCCAGCAGTGTCGGGGGCGAGACCCAGTACTTC.

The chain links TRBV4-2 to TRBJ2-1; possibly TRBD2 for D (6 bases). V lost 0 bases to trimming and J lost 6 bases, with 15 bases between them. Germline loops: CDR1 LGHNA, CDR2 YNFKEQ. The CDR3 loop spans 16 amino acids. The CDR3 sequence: CASSQEAIAALNEQFF. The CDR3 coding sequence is TGTGCCAGCAGCCAAGAGGCGATAGCGGCACTCAATGAGCAGTTCTTC.

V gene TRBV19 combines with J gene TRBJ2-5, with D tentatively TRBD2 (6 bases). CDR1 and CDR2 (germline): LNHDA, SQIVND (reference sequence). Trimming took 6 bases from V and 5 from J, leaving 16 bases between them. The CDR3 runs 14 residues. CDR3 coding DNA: TGTGCCAGTAGCTCCCTGTCCGGGGGTGAGACCCAGTACTTC. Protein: CASSSLSGGETQYF.

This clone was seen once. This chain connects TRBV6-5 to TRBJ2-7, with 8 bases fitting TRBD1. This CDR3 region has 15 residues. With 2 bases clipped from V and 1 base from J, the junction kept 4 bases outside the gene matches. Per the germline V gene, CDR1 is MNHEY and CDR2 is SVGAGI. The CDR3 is CASSYAGQGSYEQYF. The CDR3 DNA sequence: TGTGCCAGCAGTTACGCCGGACAGGGATCCTACGAGCAGTACTTC.

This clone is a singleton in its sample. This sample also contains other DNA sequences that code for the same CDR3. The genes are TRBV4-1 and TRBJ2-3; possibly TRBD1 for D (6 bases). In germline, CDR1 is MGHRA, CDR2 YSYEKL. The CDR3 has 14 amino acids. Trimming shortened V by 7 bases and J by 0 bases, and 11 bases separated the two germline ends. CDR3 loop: CASTGQGSTDTQYF. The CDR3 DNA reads TGCGCCAGCACGGGACAAGGGAGCACAGATACGCAGTATTTT.

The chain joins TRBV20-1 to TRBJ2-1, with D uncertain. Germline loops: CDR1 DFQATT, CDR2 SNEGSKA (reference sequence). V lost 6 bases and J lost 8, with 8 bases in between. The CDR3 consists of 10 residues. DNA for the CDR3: TGCAGTGCCCCCTTCCATGAGCAGTTCTTC. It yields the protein CSAPFHEQFF.

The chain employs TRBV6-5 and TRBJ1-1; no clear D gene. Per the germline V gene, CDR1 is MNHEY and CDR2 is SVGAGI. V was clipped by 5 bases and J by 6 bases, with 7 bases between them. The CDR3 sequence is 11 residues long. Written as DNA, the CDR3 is TGTGCCAGCAGTCAAGGACCTGAAGCTTTCTTT. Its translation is CASSQGPEAFF.

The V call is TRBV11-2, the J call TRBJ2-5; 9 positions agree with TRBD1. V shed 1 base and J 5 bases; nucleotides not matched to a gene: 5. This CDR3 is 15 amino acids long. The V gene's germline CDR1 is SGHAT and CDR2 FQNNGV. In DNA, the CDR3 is TGTGCCAGCAGCTTAGGCGGCGGGACAGGGGAGACCCAGTACTTC. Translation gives CASSLGGGTGETQYF.

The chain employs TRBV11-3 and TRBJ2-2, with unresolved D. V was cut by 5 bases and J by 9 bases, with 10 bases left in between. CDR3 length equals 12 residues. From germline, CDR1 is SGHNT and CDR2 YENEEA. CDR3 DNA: TGTGCCAGCAGCCCAGACTCAAGGGAGCTGTTTTTT. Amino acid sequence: CASSPDSRELFF. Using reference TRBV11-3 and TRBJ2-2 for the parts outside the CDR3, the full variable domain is EAGVVQSPRYKIIEKKQPVAFWCNPISGHNTLYWYLQNLGQGPELLIRYENEEAVDDSQLPKDRFSAERLKGVDSTLKIQPAELGDSAVYLCASSPDSRELFFGEGSRLTVL.

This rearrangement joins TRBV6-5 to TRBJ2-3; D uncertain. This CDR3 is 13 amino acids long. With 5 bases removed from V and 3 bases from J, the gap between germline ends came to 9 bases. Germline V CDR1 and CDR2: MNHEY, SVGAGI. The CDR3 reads CASSDRSTDTQYF. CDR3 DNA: TGTGCCAGCAGTGACCGTTCTACAGATACGCAGTATTTT.